These 19 T cell receptor beta chains share one sample of origin, sequenced in a study of blood T cell repertoires in COVID-19. Assay: immunoSEQ multiplex PCR; the TCRdb copy retains only in-frame clones and omits some. In the table there are about 220,000 clones, roughly 89% of which are singletons. Sequenced: PBMCs or T cells enriched from blood (not recorded which). The receptors stem from a woman aged 25 to 39 with acute COVID-19.

This chain uses TRBV12-3 or TRBV12-4 with TRBJ1-2, with D possibly matching TRBD1 (5 bases). Trimming removed 5 bases from V and 6 bases from J, with 13 bases in between. The CDR3 totals 13 residues. Here the CDR3 DNA reads TGTGCCAGCAGTGCAGGAGCGGGACATGGCTACACCTTC. Amino acids: CASSAGAGHGYTF.

The rearrangement uses TRBV6-5 and TRBJ1-1; D is uncertain. CDR1 MNHEY and CDR2 SVGAGI come from the germline V gene. The CDR3 runs to 13 residues. Trimming pared 6 bases from V and 0 bases from J, leaving 8 bases between. CDR3 residues: CASSNSLNTEAFF. CDR3 bases: TGTGCCAGCAGCAACAGTTTGAACACTGAAGCTTTCTTT.

The gene calls are TRBV5-1 and TRBJ1-1; 8 nucleotides agree with TRBD1. V gave up 4 bases and J gave up 7 bases; unmatched junction bases: 12. There are 15 residues in the CDR3. Germline V CDR1 and CDR2: SGHRS, YFSETQ. The CDR3 DNA sequence: TGCGCCAGCAGCGGTGACAGGGGAGGATATGATGAAGCTTTCTTT. As protein: CASSGDRGGYDEAFF.

The chain's CDR3 is CASSPPEDGGETQYF. The CDR3 nucleotides read TGTGCCAGCTCACCACCAGAAGATGGAGGGGAGACCCAGTACTTC. The chain employs TRBV18 and TRBJ2-5, with D maybe TRBD2 (6 bases). The V gene's germline CDR1 is KGHSH and CDR2 LQKENI. Trimming took off 0 bases at V and 5 bases at J, with 13 bases between the two ends. CDR3 length: 15 residues.

The chain recombines TRBV19 with TRBJ1-6; 8 nucleotides agree with TRBD1. There are 16 residues in the CDR3. In germline, CDR1 is LNHDA, CDR2 SQIVND (reference sequence). J was trimmed by 8 bases and V by 6 bases; bases with no gene match: 12. The CDR3 sequence is CASSPGQGSVDSPLHF. CDR3 sequence (DNA): TGTGCCAGTAGCCCTGGACAGGGTTCTGTGGATTCACCCCTCCACTTT.

The CDR3 protein is CASSIEEGSSYNEQFF. In nucleotides, the CDR3 is TGTGCCAGTAGTATAGAGGAGGGGAGCTCCTACAATGAGCAGTTCTTC. The chain has TRBV19 and TRBJ2-1; a weak D match, TRBD2 (6 bases). Germline CDR1 and CDR2: LNHDA and SQIVND (reference sequence). The germline V and J ends were trimmed by 0 bases and 0 bases, with 9 bases remaining between them. The CDR3 length is 16 residues.

V usage is TRBV2 and J usage is TRBJ1-2, with D maybe TRBD1 (5 bases). CDR3 size: 14 residues. V lost 4 bases and J 2 bases, leaving 11 bases between the germline ends. Per the germline V gene, CDR1 is SNHLY and CDR2 is FYNNEI. The CDR3 sequence is CASSVSRGNYGYTF. The DNA of the CDR3 is TGTGCCAGCAGTGTTTCTAGGGGAAACTATGGCTACACCTTC.

This clone has only a few counts. The V call is TRBV11-2, the J call TRBJ2-1; TRBD1 matches 8 bases. The CDR3 contains 13 residues. Per the germline V gene, CDR1 is SGHAT and CDR2 is FQNNGV. The trim removed 8 bases at V and 5 bases at J, leaving 5 bases unmatched. CDR3 DNA sequence: TGTGCCAGCTGCCCGGGACAGGACAATGAGCAGTTCTTC. Encoded protein: CASCPGQDNEQFF.

V and J are TRBV25-1 and TRBJ2-1; no clear D. Trimming took 0 bases from V and 4 from J, leaving 16 bases between them. Germline V gene sequence: CDR1 MGHDK, CDR2 SYGVNS. The CDR3 length is 17 residues. For the CDR3, the DNA is TGTGCCAGCAGTGAATATATTGGTGCCAGAAAATACAATGAGCAGTTCTTC. It is translated as CASSEYIGARKYNEQFF.

This clone is a singleton in its sample. This sequence joins TRBV5-6 and TRBJ2-1; the D gene is possibly TRBD1 (6 bases). V dropped 1 base and J dropped 2 bases, with 7 bases sitting between them. This CDR3 contains 14 residues. Per the germline V gene, CDR1 is SGHDT and CDR2 is YYEEEE. This CDR3 is CASSLRDTYNEQFF. In DNA form, the CDR3 reads TGTGCCAGCAGCTTGAGGGACACCTACAATGAGCAGTTCTTC. The entire variable domain, with the rest obtained from reference TRBV5-6 and TRBJ2-1, is as follows: DAGVTQSPTHLIKTRGQQVTLRCSPKSGHDTVSWYQQALGQGPQFIFQYYEEEERQRGNFPDRFSGHQFPNYSSELNVNALLLGDSALYLCASSLRDTYNEQFFGPGTRLTVL.

V gene TRBV27 combines with J gene TRBJ2-3, with TRBD2 identical over 9 bases. J lost 2 bases, V lost 7 bases, and 7 bases had no gene match. Germline V gene lookup returns CDR1 MNHEY and CDR2 SMNVEV (reference sequence). The CDR3 length is 15 residues. Here the CDR3 DNA reads TGTGCCAGCACCCCGACTAGCGGTCTCACAGATACGCAGTATTTT. This gives the protein CASTPTSGLTDTQYF.

The V and J genes are TRBV5-4 and TRBJ2-2, with TRBD2 as a possible D gene (6 bases). V lost 4 bases and J lost 5, with 15 bases in between. This CDR3 has 15 residues. Germline V gene sequence: CDR1 SGHNT, CDR2 YYREEE (reference sequence). CDR3 coding DNA: TGTGCCAGCAGCCCATGGCGGGGCTGGACCGGGGAGCTGTTTTTT. It specifies CASSPWRGWTGELFF.

The V and J genes are TRBV9 and TRBJ2-3; D possibly corresponds to TRBD1 (6 bases). The CDR3 is 14 residues long. Trimming shortened V by 3 bases and J by 3 bases, and 11 bases separated the two germline ends. In germline, CDR1 is SGDLS, CDR2 YYNGEE. CDR3 protein: CASSEQGSTDTQYF. CDR3 sequence (DNA): TGTGCCAGCAGCGAACAGGGTTCGACAGATACGCAGTATTTT.

This sequence joins TRBV30 and TRBJ1-4; D call uncertain. The V end was cut by 0 bases, the J end by 7 bases, with 18 bases between. Germline V CDR1 and CDR2: GTSNPN, SVGIG (reference sequence). The CDR3 is made up of 16 amino acids. The CDR3 DNA is TGTGCCTGGAGTGTGCCTTTCGGTACCCCTGGTGAAAAACTGTTTTTT. It is translated as CAWSVPFGTPGEKLFF.

CDR3 residues: CASSDPGQGAYEQYF. The DNA for the CDR3 is TGTGCCAGCAGCGACCCGGGACAGGGGGCCTACGAGCAGTACTTC. The gene calls are TRBV5-4 and TRBJ2-7, with 11 bases lining up with TRBD1. Germline V lookup: CDR1 SGHNT, CDR2 YYREEE (reference sequence). The CDR3 runs to 15 residues. V gave up 4 bases and J gave up 2 bases; unmatched junction bases: 5. Full variable domain (missing parts from reference TRBV5-4 and TRBJ2-7): ETGVTQSPTHLIKTRGQQVTLRCSSQSGHNTVSWYQQALGQGPQFIFQYYREEENGRGNFPPRFSGLQFPNYSSELNVNALELDDSALYLCASSDPGQGAYEQYFGPGTRLTVT.

The V and J genes are TRBV18 and TRBJ2-1; TRBD1 matches at 9 bases. Germline V gene lookup returns CDR1 KGHSH and CDR2 LQKENI. Trimming at V came to 2 bases and at J to 11 bases, leaving 19 bases not matched to a gene. The CDR3 length is 18 residues. The CDR3 DNA follows: TGTGCCAGCTCACCATTCGTAGTAAGACAGGGGGGTGCTGGAAAGCAGTTCTTC. Amino acids: CASSPFVVRQGGAGKQFF.

V gene TRBV30 combines with J gene TRBJ1-4; D gene uncertain. Germline values: CDR1 GTSNPN, CDR2 SVGIG (reference sequence). Trimming left V 3 bases short and J 0 bases short, with 17 bases between. The CDR3 loop spans 17 amino acids. The CDR3 bases are TGTGCCTGGAGGGGAGGGCGGCTCCTTGCAACTAATGAAAAACTGTTTTTT. It specifies CAWRGGRLLATNEKLFF.

This clone has a single count. CDR3 DNA sequence: TGTGCCAGCAGCTCCGGGACTAGCGGGGGCCTGTTCGGGGAGCTGTTTTTT. Protein: CASSSGTSGGLFGELFF. The chain combines TRBV5-4 with TRBJ2-2, with 14 bases fitting TRBD2. CDR1 SGHNT and CDR2 YYREEE come from the germline V gene (reference sequence). V trimming: 3 bases; J trimming: 7 bases; junction bases outside the gene matches: 8. This CDR3 region has 17 residues.

This clone was observed a handful of times. This chain links TRBV10-3 with TRBJ2-7; the D gene is possibly TRBD2 (6 bases). V was cut by 10 bases and J by 3 bases, with 19 bases left in between. CDR1 is ENHRY, CDR2 SYGVKD, per germline. The CDR3 is made up of 14 amino acids. Here the CDR3 reads CATGGSGQSYEQYF. The CDR3 DNA reads TGTGCCACTGGGGGGAGCGGCCAGAGCTACGAGCAGTACTTC.